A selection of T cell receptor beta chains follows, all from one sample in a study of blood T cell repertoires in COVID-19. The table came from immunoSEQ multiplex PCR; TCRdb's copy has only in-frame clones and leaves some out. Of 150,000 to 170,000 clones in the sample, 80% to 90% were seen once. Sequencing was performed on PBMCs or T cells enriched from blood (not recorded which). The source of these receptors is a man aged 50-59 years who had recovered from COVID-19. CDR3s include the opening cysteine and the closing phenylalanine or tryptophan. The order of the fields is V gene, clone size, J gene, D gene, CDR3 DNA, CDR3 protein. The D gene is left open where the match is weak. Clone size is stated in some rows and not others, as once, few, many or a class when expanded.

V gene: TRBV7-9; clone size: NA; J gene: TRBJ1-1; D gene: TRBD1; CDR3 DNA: TGTGCCAGCAGCTTATTGGGACAGGGGAGCTCTGAAGCTTTCTTT; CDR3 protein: CASSLLGQGSSEAFF
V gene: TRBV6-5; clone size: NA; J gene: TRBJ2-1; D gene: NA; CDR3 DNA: TGTGCCAGCAGTTACTCGATGCGCAATGAGCAGTTCTTC; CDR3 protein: CASSYSMRNEQFF
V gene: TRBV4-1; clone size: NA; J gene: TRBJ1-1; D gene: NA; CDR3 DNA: TGCGCCAGCAGCCCCCCTAATCGGGGGACTGAAGCTTTCTTT; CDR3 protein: CASSPPNRGTEAFF
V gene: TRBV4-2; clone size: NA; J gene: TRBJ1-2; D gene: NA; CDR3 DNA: TGTGCCAGCAGCCAAGAACAGGGATTCCACCGCGGGGGCTACACCTTC; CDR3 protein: CASSQEQGFHRGGYTF
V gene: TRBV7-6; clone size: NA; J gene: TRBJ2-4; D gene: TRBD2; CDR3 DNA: TGTGCCAGCAGCCCGGCGGCCCAGGGACTAGCCCCGAACATTCAGTACTTC; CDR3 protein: CASSPAAQGLAPNIQYF
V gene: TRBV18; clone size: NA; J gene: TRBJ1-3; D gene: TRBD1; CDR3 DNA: TGTGCCAGCTCACCAGACAGGGTCGCGGCTGGAAACACCATATATTTT; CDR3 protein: CASSPDRVAAGNTIYF
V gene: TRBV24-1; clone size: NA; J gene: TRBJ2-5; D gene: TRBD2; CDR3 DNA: TGTGCCACTTGCACGGGGTGGGGAGGGGAGACCCAGTACTTC; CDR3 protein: CATCTGWGGETQYF
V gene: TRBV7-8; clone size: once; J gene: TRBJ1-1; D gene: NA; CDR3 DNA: TGTGCCAGCAGCAACCGGGACACCGACACTGAAGCTTTCTTT; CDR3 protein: CASSNRDTDTEAFF
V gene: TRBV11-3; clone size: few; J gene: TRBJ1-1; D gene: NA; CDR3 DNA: TGTGCCAGCAGCTTAGTGTTTGGGACAGAAGCTTTCTTT; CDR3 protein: CASSLVFGTEAFF
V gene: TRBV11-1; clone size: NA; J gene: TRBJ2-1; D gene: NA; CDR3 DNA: TGTGCCAGCAGTGCAGGGGTTTCCGCCTACAATGAGCAGTTCTTC; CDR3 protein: CASSAGVSAYNEQFF
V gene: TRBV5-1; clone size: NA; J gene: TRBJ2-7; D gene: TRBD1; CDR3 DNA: TGCGCCAGCAGCTTGGCTGGGACAGGGGACGGCGAGCAGTACTTC; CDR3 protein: CASSLAGTGDGEQYF
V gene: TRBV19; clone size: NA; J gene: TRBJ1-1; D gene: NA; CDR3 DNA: TGTGCCAGTAGACCCCTGGACAGCTTAAACACTGAAGCTTTCTTT; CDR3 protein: CASRPLDSLNTEAFF
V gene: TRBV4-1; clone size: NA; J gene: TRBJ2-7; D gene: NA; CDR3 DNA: TGCGCCAGCAGCCAGACGCAGGGGTACGAGCAGTACTTC; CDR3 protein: CASSQTQGYEQYF
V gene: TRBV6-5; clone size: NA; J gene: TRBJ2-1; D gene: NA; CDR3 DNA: TGTGCCAGCAGTTACCGGCGGCGCTCCTACAATGAGCAGTTCTTC; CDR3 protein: CASSYRRRSYNEQFF
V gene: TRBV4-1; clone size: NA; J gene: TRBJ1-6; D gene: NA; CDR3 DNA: TGCGCCAGCAGCAAAGAAGGTGGAGAGGAGTTTTCACCCCTCCACTTT; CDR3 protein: CASSKEGGEEFSPLHF
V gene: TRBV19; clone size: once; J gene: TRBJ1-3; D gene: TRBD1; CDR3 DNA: TGTGCCACCCTGAAGCGGGACAGGTTTGTCTCTGGAAACACCATATATTTT; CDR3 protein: CATLKRDRFVSGNTIYF
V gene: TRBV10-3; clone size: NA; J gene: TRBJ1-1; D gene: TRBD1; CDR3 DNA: TGTGCCATCAGGATGGGACAGGGGAACACTGAAGCTTTCTTT; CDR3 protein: CAIRMGQGNTEAFF
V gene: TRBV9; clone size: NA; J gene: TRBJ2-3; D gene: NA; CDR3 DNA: TGTGCCAGCAGCGTATACAGGGTAGGCACAGATACGCAGTATTTT; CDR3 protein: CASSVYRVGTDTQYF
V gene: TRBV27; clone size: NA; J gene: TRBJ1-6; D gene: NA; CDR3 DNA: TGTGCCAGCAGTTTAGAGGGTGCACCCCTCCACTTT; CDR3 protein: CASSLEGAPLHF
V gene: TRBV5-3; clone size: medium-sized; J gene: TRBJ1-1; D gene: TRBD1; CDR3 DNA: TGTGCCAGAAGCCCCGGACAGGGGGCCACTGAAGCTTTCTTT; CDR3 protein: CARSPGQGATEAFF
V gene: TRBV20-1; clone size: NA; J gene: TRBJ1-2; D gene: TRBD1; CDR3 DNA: TGCAGTGCTAGTAACAGGGGATTAGGCTACACCTTC; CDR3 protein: CSASNRGLGYTF
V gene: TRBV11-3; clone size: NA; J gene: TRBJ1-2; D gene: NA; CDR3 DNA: TGTGCCAGCAGCTCCTATGGGGCTGGGGGGGACTATGGCTACACCTTC; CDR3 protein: CASSSYGAGGDYGYTF
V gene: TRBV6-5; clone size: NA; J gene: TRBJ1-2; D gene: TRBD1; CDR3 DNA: TGTGCCAGCAGTACGGGGACAGGGTTGGGGAGTGGCTACACCTTC; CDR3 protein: CASSTGTGLGSGYTF
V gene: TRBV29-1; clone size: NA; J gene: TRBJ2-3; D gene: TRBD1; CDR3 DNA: TGCAGCGTTCGGGCCCGCGGTATCCCGGGACAGGGCCCAGATACGCAGTATTTT; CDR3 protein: CSVRARGIPGQGPDTQYF
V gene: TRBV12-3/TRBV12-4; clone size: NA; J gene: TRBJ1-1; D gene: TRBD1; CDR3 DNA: TGTGCCAGCAGTATCGGACAGGACACTGAAGCTTTCTTT; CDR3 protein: CASSIGQDTEAFF
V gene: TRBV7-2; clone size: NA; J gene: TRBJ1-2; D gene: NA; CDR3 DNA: TGTGCCAGCAGCTTATCAGCACAGAACGGCTACACCTTC; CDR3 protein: CASSLSAQNGYTF
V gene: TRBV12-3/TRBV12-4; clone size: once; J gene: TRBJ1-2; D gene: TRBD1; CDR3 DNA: TGTGCCAGCAGCCGGGGACAGGGTAATGGCTACACCTTC; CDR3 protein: CASSRGQGNGYTF
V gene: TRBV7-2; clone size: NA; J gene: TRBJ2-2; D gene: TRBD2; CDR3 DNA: TGTGCCAGCATCTCTGACCCTAGCGGGGGGATGAACACCGGGGAGCTGTTTTTT; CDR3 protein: CASISDPSGGMNTGELFF
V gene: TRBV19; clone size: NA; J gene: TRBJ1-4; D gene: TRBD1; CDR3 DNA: TGTGCCAGTAGCTCCCAGGGGGCAGCAAGAGAAAAACTGTTTTTT; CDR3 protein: CASSSQGAAREKLFF
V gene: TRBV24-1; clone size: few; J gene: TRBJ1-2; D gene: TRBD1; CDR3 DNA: TGTGCCACCAGTCCGAGACAGGGAGCCTATGGCTACACCTTC; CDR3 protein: CATSPRQGAYGYTF
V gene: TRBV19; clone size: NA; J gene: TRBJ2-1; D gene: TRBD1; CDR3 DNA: TGTGCCAGTAGTATTTTAGCTGGACAGGGGTACAATGAGCAGTTCTTC; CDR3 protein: CASSILAGQGYNEQFF
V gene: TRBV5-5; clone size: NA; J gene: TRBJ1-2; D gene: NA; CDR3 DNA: TGTGCCAGCAGCGTCGGGGTGGGTACTAGCTATGGCTACACCTTC; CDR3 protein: CASSVGVGTSYGYTF
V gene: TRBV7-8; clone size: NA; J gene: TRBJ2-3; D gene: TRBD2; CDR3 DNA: TGTGCCAGCAGCTTCGGTCTAGCGGGGGGCTCAAGAAAAGATACGCAGTATTTT; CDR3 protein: CASSFGLAGGSRKDTQYF
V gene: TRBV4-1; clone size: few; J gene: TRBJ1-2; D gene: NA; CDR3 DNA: TGCGCCAGCAGCCAAGAACCAGGGTATGTAGCTAACTATGGCTACACCTTC; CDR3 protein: CASSQEPGYVANYGYTF
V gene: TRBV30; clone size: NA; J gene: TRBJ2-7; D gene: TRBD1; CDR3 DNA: TGTGCCTGGAGGACCGGGACAGGGAGTTACGAGCAGTACTTC; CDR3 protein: CAWRTGTGSYEQYF
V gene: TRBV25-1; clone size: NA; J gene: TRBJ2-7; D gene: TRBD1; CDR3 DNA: TGTGCCAGCAGTGAAGCCCCAGGGGGCCGATCCTACGAGCAGTACTTC; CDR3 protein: CASSEAPGGRSYEQYF
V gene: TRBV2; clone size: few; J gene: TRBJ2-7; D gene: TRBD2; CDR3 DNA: TGTGCCAGCAGTCCCCGACTAGCGGGGGGCCTGTACTTC; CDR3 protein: CASSPRLAGGLYF
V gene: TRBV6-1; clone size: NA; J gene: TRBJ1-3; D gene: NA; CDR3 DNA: TGTGCCAGCAGTGGAGACCTCAGGTCCTACTCTGGAAACACCATATATTTT; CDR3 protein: CASSGDLRSYSGNTIYF
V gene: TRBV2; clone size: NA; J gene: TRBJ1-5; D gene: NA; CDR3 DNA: TGTGCCAGCAGTTGGGAGGGAGGGCAGCCCCAGCATTTT; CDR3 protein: CASSWEGGQPQHF
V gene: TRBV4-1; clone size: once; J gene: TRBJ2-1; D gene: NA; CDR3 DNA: TGCGCCAGCAGCCAAGATCTCGGGACACCGTACAATGAGCAGTTCTTC; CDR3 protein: CASSQDLGTPYNEQFF
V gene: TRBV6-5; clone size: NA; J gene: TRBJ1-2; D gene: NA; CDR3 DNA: TGTGCCAGCAGCTTCGATGGACGGAGCGGCAGGGGCTACACCTTC; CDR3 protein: CASSFDGRSGRGYTF
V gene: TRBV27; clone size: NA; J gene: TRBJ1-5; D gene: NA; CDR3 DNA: TGTGCCAGCAACAAACTACAGGGAGGGCAGCCCCAGCATTTT; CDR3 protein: CASNKLQGGQPQHF
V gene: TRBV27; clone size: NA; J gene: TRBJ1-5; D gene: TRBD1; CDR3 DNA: TGTGCCAGCAGATCAGGGACAGGGGGGTTTCAGCCCCAGCATTTT; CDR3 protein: CASRSGTGGFQPQHF